The rows below give T cell receptor beta chains drawn from one sample of a study of shared clonotypes between healthy human individuals. Libraries were prepared by immunoSEQ multiplex PCR; TCRdb keeps only in-frame clonotypes and omits some of them. Among roughly 1,100,000 clones listed, around 76% were seen once. Sequences were obtained from memory CD4+ T cells sorted from blood. Receptors originate from a man younger than 30 in good health. Each CDR3 is given with its conserved first and last residue. The order of the fields is clone size, D gene, V gene, J gene, CDR3 protein, CDR3 DNA. The D gene is left open where the match is weak. Clone size is stated in some rows and not others, as once, few, many or a class when expanded.

size: few; D: TRBD1; V: TRBV5-1; J: TRBJ1-1; CDR3: CASSWTGDAEAFF; DNA: TGCGCCAGCAGCTGGACAGGGGACGCTGAAGCTTTCTTT
size: -; D: -; V: TRBV6-6; J: TRBJ1-1; CDR3: CASSYAVRTVEAFF; DNA: TGTGCCAGCAGTTACGCGGTACGGACGGTAGAAGCTTTCTTT
size: -; D: TRBD1; V: TRBV6-1; J: TRBJ1-2; CDR3: CASSDRTGLNYGYTF; DNA: TGTGCCAGCAGTGATCGGACAGGCTTGAACTATGGCTACACCTTC
size: -; D: -; V: TRBV10-3; J: TRBJ1-5; CDR3: CAISDLGGGNQPQHF; DNA: TGTGCCATCAGTGACCTTGGGGGAGGGAATCAGCCCCAGCATTTT
size: -; D: TRBD1; V: TRBV11-2; J: TRBJ1-6; CDR3: CASSLVGTGDSPLHF; DNA: TGTGCCAGCAGCTTAGTAGGGACAGGGGATTCACCCCTCCACTTT
size: -; D: -; V: TRBV30; J: TRBJ1-1; CDR3: CAWSVSSVNTEAFF; DNA: TGTGCCTGGAGTGTGTCATCAGTGAACACTGAAGCTTTCTTT
size: -; D: -; V: TRBV7-2; J: TRBJ2-3; CDR3: CASSPGTLTDTQYF; DNA: TGTGCCAGCAGCCCTGGGACTCTCACAGATACGCAGTATTTT
size: -; D: -; V: TRBV19; J: TRBJ2-7; CDR3: CASSIAADVYEQYF; DNA: TGTGCCAGTAGTATAGCGGCTGACGTCTACGAGCAGTACTTC
size: -; D: TRBD2; V: TRBV7-2; J: TRBJ2-5; CDR3: CASSLDGRAGKTQYF; DNA: TGTGCCAGCAGCTTAGACGGGAGGGCCGGTAAGACCCAGTACTTC
size: -; D: -; V: TRBV30; J: TRBJ2-5; CDR3: CAWSPGFGGQETQYF; DNA: TGTGCCTGGAGTCCGGGGTTTGGGGGACAAGAGACCCAGTACTTC
size: once; D: -; V: TRBV30; J: TRBJ1-2; CDR3: CAWDNSGAPNYGYTF; DNA: TGTGCCTGGGATAACTCAGGGGCCCCTAACTATGGCTACACCTTC
size: many; D: -; V: TRBV28; J: TRBJ2-7; CDR3: CASSTGTTYEQYF; DNA: TGTGCCAGCAGCACCGGGACAACCTACGAGCAGTACTTC
size: few; D: -; V: TRBV18; J: TRBJ1-6; CDR3: CASGSLAAHNSPLHF; DNA: TGTGCCAGCGGATCATTAGCGGCCCATAATTCACCCCTCCACTTT
size: -; D: TRBD2; V: TRBV7-9; J: TRBJ2-1; CDR3: CASSLLAASYNEQFF; DNA: TGTGCCAGCAGCTTACTAGCGGCCTCCTACAATGAGCAGTTCTTC
size: -; D: -; V: TRBV6-5; J: TRBJ1-5; CDR3: CASKIDSGSQPQHF; DNA: TGTGCCAGCAAGATCGACAGTGGGAGTCAGCCCCAGCATTTT
size: -; D: -; V: TRBV7-9; J: TRBJ1-6; CDR3: CASTPSANSPLHF; DNA: TGTGCCAGCACCCCCTCGGCCAATTCACCCCTCCACTTT
size: -; D: -; V: TRBV18; J: TRBJ2-3; CDR3: CASSPPTGGGTDTQYF; DNA: TGTGCCAGCTCACCTCCAACAGGTGGTGGCACAGATACGCAGTATTTT
size: once; D: TRBD1; V: TRBV19; J: TRBJ2-7; CDR3: CASSIGRQGGSEQYF; DNA: TGTGCCAGTAGTATAGGCAGACAGGGGGGAAGTGAGCAGTACTTC
size: -; D: -; V: TRBV7-9; J: TRBJ1-2; CDR3: CASSSSFSGYTF; DNA: TGTGCCAGCAGCTCAAGTTTCTCTGGCTACACCTTC
size: once; D: TRBD1; V: TRBV7-6; J: TRBJ2-5; CDR3: CASSFPPGQEYRGTQYF; DNA: TGTGCCAGCAGCTTTCCCCCGGGACAGGAGTACCGCGGGACCCAGTACTTC
size: -; D: -; V: TRBV4-1; J: TRBJ2-7; CDR3: CASSQLGLTVEQYF; DNA: TGCGCCAGCAGCCAATTGGGGCTGACTGTCGAGCAGTACTTC
size: -; D: -; V: TRBV27; J: TRBJ1-1; CDR3: CASSHRQVLNTEAFF; DNA: TGTGCCAGCAGTCACCGACAAGTTTTGAACACTGAAGCTTTCTTT
size: -; D: -; V: TRBV9; J: TRBJ2-3; CDR3: CASSVGASNTDTQYF; DNA: TGTGCCAGCAGCGTAGGAGCTAGCAACACAGATACGCAGTATTTT
size: many; D: -; V: TRBV7-2; J: TRBJ2-7; CDR3: CASSLGLEPYEQYF; DNA: TGTGCCAGCAGCCTAGGGCTAGAACCGTACGAGCAGTACTTC
size: -; D: TRBD1; V: TRBV5-1; J: TRBJ1-1; CDR3: CASRPDRGRGTEAFF; DNA: TGCGCCAGCAGACCCGACAGGGGTCGGGGAACTGAAGCTTTCTTT
size: -; D: TRBD2; V: TRBV7-9; J: TRBJ2-3; CDR3: CASSWNWGGQDTQYF; DNA: TGTGCCAGCAGCTGGAATTGGGGAGGGCAAGATACGCAGTATTTT
size: -; D: -; V: TRBV4-3; J: TRBJ2-1; CDR3: CASSQDVPGTSYNEQFF; DNA: TGCGCCAGCAGCCAAGATGTGCCGGGCACCTCCTACAATGAGCAGTTCTTC
size: -; D: -; V: TRBV5-1; J: TRBJ2-2; CDR3: CASRGGENTGELFF; DNA: TGCGCCAGCAGGGGCGGGGAAAACACCGGGGAGCTGTTTTTT
size: -; D: -; V: TRBV7-2; J: TRBJ1-2; CDR3: CASSSRVGYTF; DNA: TGTGCCAGCAGCTCCAGGGTTGGCTACACCTTC
size: once; D: TRBD2; V: TRBV18; J: TRBJ2-2; CDR3: CASSPRQGGSPGELFF; DNA: TGTGCCAGCTCACCACGCCAGGGAGGGTCACCCGGGGAGCTGTTTTTT
size: many; D: -; V: TRBV5-4; J: TRBJ2-5; CDR3: CASSVGGPGTQYF; DNA: TGTGCCAGCAGCGTCGGGGGGCCGGGGACCCAGTACTTC
size: -; D: TRBD2; V: TRBV10-3; J: TRBJ2-5; CDR3: CAIRASGGARETQYF; DNA: TGTGCCATCAGGGCTAGCGGGGGGGCTCGGGAGACCCAGTACTTC
size: -; D: -; V: TRBV18; J: TRBJ1-2; CDR3: CASSLNKGDYGYTF; DNA: TGTGCCAGCTCACTCAATAAGGGGGACTATGGCTACACCTTC
size: -; D: TRBD1; V: TRBV6-1; J: TRBJ2-3; CDR3: CASNAGGTDTQYF; DNA: TGTGCCAGCAACGCAGGGGGAACAGATACGCAGTATTTT
size: -; D: TRBD2; V: TRBV18; J: TRBJ2-7; CDR3: CASSPSSGGVREQYF; DNA: TGTGCCAGCTCACCTTCTAGCGGGGGTGTCCGCGAGCAGTACTTC
size: -; D: TRBD1; V: TRBV19; J: TRBJ1-1; CDR3: CASSTIHQGQGASAFF; DNA: TGTGCCAGTAGTACCATCCACCAGGGACAGGGGGCCTCGGCTTTCTTT
size: -; D: TRBD2; V: TRBV4-3; J: TRBJ2-3; CDR3: CASSPDGSGRWDTQYF; DNA: TGCGCCAGCAGCCCAGATGGTAGCGGGAGGTGGGATACGCAGTATTTT
size: -; D: -; V: TRBV5-5; J: TRBJ1-2; CDR3: CASSPGQARDGYTF; DNA: TGTGCCAGCAGCCCCGGACAAGCTCGGGATGGCTACACCTTC
size: -; D: -; V: TRBV7-9; J: TRBJ2-5; CDR3: CASSRVPRQETQYF; DNA: TGTGCCAGCAGCCGAGTGCCCAGGCAAGAGACCCAGTACTTC
size: -; D: TRBD1; V: TRBV2; J: TRBJ2-7; CDR3: CASRRQGQTYEQYF; DNA: TGTGCCAGCAGGAGACAGGGCCAAACCTACGAGCAGTACTTC
size: once; D: -; V: TRBV19; J: TRBJ2-2; CDR3: CASSPRGAGTGELFF; DNA: TGTGCCAGTAGCCCCCGGGGGGCGGGCACCGGGGAGCTGTTTTTT